This TCR beta chain was recovered during a study of blood T cells in healthy people across ages. Overall study findings and caveats: The donors' CMV status was not determined, possibly confounding changes in expanded clonotypes. TCR beta diversity per million T cells fell roughly linearly with age.

Primed by a sample-barcoded 5' primer and a J-beta primer mix, a second PCR proceeded for roughly 6 to 12 cycles. Every sample gave at least 2.5 million paired-end reads containing CDR3. Via MiXCR, TCRdb re-called the 5' RACE reads, giving one row per CDR3 protein. Altogether about 780,000 distinct CDR3 sequences are present, around 45% being singletons, with the ten largest covering around 18%. Each sample had at least 7 million PBMCs isolated. This clonotype was seen only a few times. Its matching antigen is unknown. The sequence was collected from a man older than 75 in good health. The sequenced sample consisted of blood.

CDR3 loop: CSVLQEVGQYF. The DNA of the CDR3 is TGCAGTGTTCTTCAGGAGGTTGGGCAGTACTTC. This chain uses TRBV20-1 with TRBJ2-7; a possible D gene is TRBD2 (5 bases). V lost 7 bases, J lost 9 bases, and 16 bases lay in between. This CDR3 has 11 amino acids. The germline V gene encodes CDR1 DFQATT and CDR2 SNEGSKA (reference sequence).